This entry describes one T cell receptor beta chain. Antigen unknown. Per the germline V gene, CDR1 is SGHRS and CDR2 is YFSETQ. The CDR3 contains 12 residues. Trimming left V 4 bases short and J 8 bases short, with 12 bases between. Primers: 60 Vbeta forward and 13 Jbeta reverse. Under the authors' procedure: In a later analysis, the count reached 76 million or so unique TCR beta chains, with about 10 million shared. Sequencing used immunoSEQ multiplex PCR; TCRdb keeps in-frame clones, though not all of them. V, J and clone size were drawn from that table, and D and trimming were deduced from the DNA. The sample includes 150,000 or so clones, approximately 74% of them seen just once. The sample is drawn from a study of cytomegalovirus exposure and HLA in healthy donors. About the study: Among around 180 million T cells, an earlier analysis found roughly 120 million unique TCR beta sequences.

Overall study findings and caveats: One later analysis reportedly identified an Asian-associated ancestry cluster that showed fewer N-insertions than the roughly 640-donor mean.

V gene TRBV5-1 combines with J gene TRBJ1-2, with D perhaps matching TRBD1 (5 bases). Sequences were obtained from PBMCs. This sequence was found in a man aged 25 to 40 in good health and CMV-seronegative. CDR3 bases: TGCGCCAGCAGCCCCCAGGGTAACGGCTACACCTTC. Translated: CASSPQGNGYTF.